This TCR beta chain was obtained from a study of CD8+ T cells in alopecia areata. This clone showed up just a few times. The sequencing template was cDNA reverse transcribed from extracted RNA. Assay used: immunoSEQ multiplex PCR; TCRdb lists only in-frame clones, some missing. The sample has about 130,000 clones, around half seen once. Treatment of the sample: oral pan-JAK inhibitor, 5-10 mg twice daily. V was clipped by 2 bases and J by 3 bases, with 13 bases between them. This CDR3 region has 15 residues. Germline CDR1 SNHLY, CDR2 FYNNEI. The TCR comes from a human donor with alopecia areata. Specimen: CD8+ T cells sorted from blood, collected at week 4, from a patient treated with tofacitinib. J is TRBJ1-1 and V is TRBV2; the D gene is possibly TRBD1 (6 bases). The CDR3 sequence: CASSERGATYTEAFF. The CDR3 nucleotides are TGTGCCAGCAGTGAACGGGGGGCGACTTACACTGAAGCTTTCTTT.